This passage covers 26 T cell receptor beta chains from one sample sequenced in a study of T-cell memory formation after mild COVID-19. TCRdb itself ran the 5' RACE reads through MiXCR, one entry per CDR3 protein. This sample has 200,000 to 250,000 distinct CDR3 sequences, with approximately 9% found just once. Sequenced sample: PBMCs or a T cell subset sorted from them (not recorded which). The receptor source for this set is a man younger than 30 who had mild COVID-19 (a few samples of this study predate the infection). Cell type and time point are not known.

This clonotype came up many times. The V and J genes are TRBV19 and TRBJ2-6; D is unclear. V was trimmed by 7 bases and J by 0 bases, leaving 4 bases between them. Germline V gene lookup returns CDR1 LNHDA and CDR2 SQIVND (reference sequence). The CDR3 is 13 residues long. The CDR3 DNA follows: TGTGCCAGTACCATCTCTGGGGCCAACGTCCTGACTTTC. Protein: CASTISGANVLTF.

The J gene is TRBJ2-3, the V gene TRBV23-1; 10 bases map to TRBD2. Being an ORF, TRBV23-1 has a function that is uncertain. With 11 bases clipped from V and 2 bases from J, the junction kept 7 bases outside the gene matches. The CDR3 has 14 residues. The CDR3 here is CAGYSGGPTDTQYF. CDR3 in DNA: TGCGCCGGTTATAGCGGGGGGCCCACAGATACGCAGTATTTT.

This chain joins TRBV6-6 and TRBJ1-1; D is undetermined. Germline assignment: CDR1 MNHNY and CDR2 SVGAGI (reference sequence). CDR3 size: 15 residues. V was trimmed by 0 bases and J by 2 bases, leaving 10 bases between them. The CDR3 here is CASSYSDDANTEAFF. The CDR3 nucleotides read TGTGCCAGCAGTTACTCGGACGACGCTAACACTGAAGCTTTCTTT.

The V call is TRBV6-4, the J call TRBJ2-1; D remains ambiguous. Germline V CDR1 and CDR2: MRHNA, SNTAGT. This CDR3 has 16 residues. V was shortened by 2 bases and J by 4 bases, with 15 bases between the two germline ends. This chain's CDR3 is CASSDVWGKDYNEQFF. The CDR3 nucleotides are TGTGCCAGCAGTGACGTGTGGGGAAAGGATTACAATGAGCAGTTCTTC.

V is TRBV7-9 and J is TRBJ2-3; D is possibly TRBD1 (6 bases). Germline-derived CDR1 and CDR2 are SEHNR and FQNEAQ (reference sequence). The V and J ends lost 5 bases and 2 bases respectively, with 14 bases between them. This CDR3 has 15 residues. CDR3 protein: CASSPRQVYTDTQYF. The CDR3 bases are TGTGCCAGCAGCCCGCGACAGGTATACACAGATACGCAGTATTTT.

This clonotype has only a few counts. This CDR3 reads CASSPPWGLLENTEAFF. The DNA of the CDR3 is TGTGCCAGCAGCCCTCCGTGGGGGCTCTTAGAAAACACTGAAGCTTTCTTT. The rearrangement joins TRBV7-9 to TRBJ1-1; tentatively, D is TRBD1 (6 bases). Trimming pared 5 bases from V and 2 bases from J, leaving 21 bases between. From germline, CDR1 is SEHNR and CDR2 FQNEAQ (reference sequence). The length of the CDR3 is 17 residues. Full variable domain (missing parts from reference TRBV7-9 and TRBJ1-1): DTGVSQNPRHKITKRGQNVTFRCDPISEHNRLYWYRQTLGQGPEFLTYFQNEAQLEKSRLLSDRFSAERPKGSFSTLEIQRTEQGDSAMYLCASSPPWGLLENTEAFFGQGTRLTVV.

This clonotype was seen only a few times. This rearrangement joins TRBV18 to TRBJ2-7; 7 nucleotides line up with TRBD2. Trimming took 2 bases from V and 3 from J; bases not matched to a gene: 10. The germline V gene encodes CDR1 KGHSH and CDR2 LQKENI. This CDR3 contains 16 residues. The CDR3 DNA reads TGTGCCAGCTCACCAGTCCGCGGAGGCGGGAGCTACGAGCAGTACTTC. This sequence encodes CASSPVRGGGSYEQYF.

This clonotype occurred a few times. The gene calls are TRBV24-1 and TRBJ2-1; 13 bases match TRBD2. Per germline, CDR1 KGHDR and CDR2 SFDVKD. V was clipped by 4 bases and J by 8 bases; unmatched bases: 7. The CDR3 is made up of 16 amino acids. The CDR3 reads CATSDPTSGGVHEQFF. CDR3 in DNA: TGTGCCACCAGTGACCCTACTAGCGGGGGGGTTCATGAGCAGTTCTTC.

This clonotype was seen at least ten times. The gene calls are TRBV12-3 or TRBV12-4 and TRBJ2-1; D possibly uses TRBD1 or TRBD2 (5 bases each). This CDR3 spans 13 amino acids. Trimming shortened V by 6 bases and J by 2 bases, and 8 bases separated the two germline ends. CDR3 sequence (DNA): TGTGCCAGCAGCCGGGGACCCTACAATGAGCAGTTCTTC. Translating it yields CASSRGPYNEQFF.

This clonotype has more than one count but fewer than ten. This sequence joins TRBV20-1 and TRBJ2-1; the match to TRBD2 covers 13 bases. With 2 bases clipped from V and 4 bases from J, the junction kept 5 bases outside the gene matches. CDR1 is DFQATT, CDR2 SNEGSKA, per germline (reference sequence). CDR3 length: 16 amino acids. The CDR3 bases are TGCAGTGCTAGAAAAAGGACTAGCGGGGGTTACAATGAGCAGTTCTTC. Translated, it gives CSARKRTSGGYNEQFF.

This clonotype was recorded many times. The CDR3 DNA sequence: TGTGCCAGCAGCGTAGCAGGGGGCGGCGAGACCCAGTACTTC. This sequence encodes CASSVAGGGETQYF. This chain connects TRBV9 to TRBJ2-5; 8 positions agree with TRBD1. J was trimmed by 5 bases and V by 0 bases; bases with no gene match: 3. Germline V gene sequence: CDR1 SGDLS, CDR2 YYNGEE. CDR3 length equals 14 residues.

The sample holds many counts of this clonotype. The chain joins TRBV7-9 to TRBJ2-2, with TRBD1 identical over 10 bases. The CDR3 is made up of 15 amino acids. CDR1 and CDR2 (germline): SEHNR, FQNEAQ (reference sequence). Unmatched junction bases numbered 5, after V lost 8 bases and J lost 2 bases. The CDR3 DNA reads as TGTGCCAGCGGGGGGACAGGGGCAAACACCGGGGAGCTGTTTTTT. This translates into CASGGTGANTGELFF.

This chain uses TRBV7-9 with TRBJ1-5, with D possibly being TRBD1 (6 bases). Germline V gene lookup returns CDR1 SEHNR and CDR2 FQNEAQ (reference sequence). V dropped 5 bases and J dropped 4 bases, with 9 bases sitting between them. The length of the CDR3 is 13 residues. CDR3 coding DNA: TGTGCCAGCAGCGGGGGGCTTAATCAGCCCCAGCATTTT. As protein: CASSGGLNQPQHF.

The chain links TRBV4-3 to TRBJ1-2; TRBD1 matches 7 bases. The germline V gene has CDR1 LGHNA and CDR2 YSLEER. V was clipped by 0 bases and J by 4 bases; unmatched bases: 5. The CDR3 loop spans 15 amino acids. The DNA for the CDR3 is TGCGCCAGCAGCCAAGAGTTCCGGACAGGCTATGGCTACACCTTC. It is translated as CASSQEFRTGYGYTF.

This clonotype was found a few times. The rearrangement uses TRBV6-2 or TRBV6-3 and TRBJ2-7, with 8 bases identical to TRBD1. CDR1 MNHEY and CDR2 SVGEGT come from the germline V gene. V gave up 6 bases and J gave up 6 bases; unmatched junction bases: 7. CDR3 length: 13 amino acids. The CDR3: CASSSDRGGEQYV. CDR3 DNA sequence: TGTGCCAGCAGCTCAGACAGGGGAGGCGAGCAGTACGTC.

The DNA for the CDR3 is TGTGCCACCTCATATGCGGGTTTTTACGAGCAGTACGTC. Its protein product is CATSYAGFYEQYV. This chain links TRBV6-1 with TRBJ2-7; perhaps TRBD2 as D (5 bases). This CDR3 spans 13 amino acids. CDR1 and CDR2 from the germline V gene are MNHNS and SASEGT. Between the trimmed V and J ends, which lost 10 bases and 4 bases, there was a span of 17 bases.

This rearrangement joins TRBV6-1 to TRBJ1-2; D is unclear. CDR3 size: 13 residues. V was shortened by 9 bases and J by 2 bases, with 13 bases between the two germline ends. In germline, CDR1 is MNHNS, CDR2 SASEGT. Here the CDR3 reads CASPRSPNYGYTF. The CDR3 DNA sequence: TGTGCCAGTCCCCGATCGCCAAACTATGGCTACACCTTC.

This chain joins TRBV27 and TRBJ1-2, with no clear D. The CDR3 covers 13 residues. V was cut by 2 bases and J by 4 bases, with 8 bases left in between. The germline gives CDR1 MNHEY, CDR2 SMNVEV (reference sequence). The CDR3 DNA follows: TGTGCCAGCAGTTTAAACCACCTCTATGGCTACACCTTC. Residues: CASSLNHLYGYTF.

This clonotype was counted only a few times. This sequence joins TRBV12-3 or TRBV12-4 and TRBJ1-1, with 10 bases lining up with TRBD1. Unmatched junction bases numbered 9, after V lost 5 bases and J lost 3 bases. This CDR3 has 16 residues. CDR3 bases: TGTGCCAGCAGTGTATGGACAGGGGGGGTAGACACTGAAGCTTTCTTT. The encoded protein is CASSVWTGGVDTEAFF.

The genes are TRBV18 and TRBJ2-1; TRBD2 matches at 13 bases. This CDR3 is built from 18 residues. From germline, CDR1 is KGHSH and CDR2 LQKENI. V was pared by 3 bases and J by 5 bases, with 10 bases of the junction left unmatched. The CDR3 nucleotides are TGTGCCAGCTCACCCCCGGGACTAGCGGGGATCGGAAACAATGAGCAGTTCTTC. It specifies CASSPPGLAGIGNNEQFF.

This clonotype turned up a few times. This chain links TRBV20-1 with TRBJ2-1, with 7 nucleotides matching TRBD1. The CDR3 length is 12 residues. Germline values: CDR1 DFQATT, CDR2 SNEGSKA (reference sequence). The ends lost 7 bases at V and 4 bases at J; junction bases unmatched: 4. The CDR3: CSGIQGYNEQFF. CDR3 DNA: TGCAGTGGAATACAGGGGTACAATGAGCAGTTCTTC.

This clonotype has only a few counts. The chain employs TRBV7-2 and TRBJ1-3, with D possibly being TRBD1 (5 bases). This CDR3 comprises 17 residues. The V gene's germline CDR1 is SGHTA and CDR2 FQGNSA. The V end was cut by 0 bases, the J end by 0 bases, with 12 bases between. This CDR3 is CASSLAPGRISGNTIYF. The DNA for the CDR3 is TGTGCCAGCAGCTTAGCGCCGGGACGGATCTCTGGAAACACCATATATTTT.

This clonotype was observed at least ten times. The V call is TRBV12-3 or TRBV12-4, the J call TRBJ2-1; weak D call: TRBD1 (5 bases). Trimming removed 5 bases from V and 15 bases from J, with 20 bases in between. This CDR3 contains 13 residues. CDR3 loop: CASSAEGVEKGFF. The CDR3 DNA reads TGTGCCAGCAGTGCCGAAGGGGTAGAGAAGGGGTTCTTC.

This clonotype was seen more than once but under ten times. The V call is TRBV12-5, the J call TRBJ2-5; D call uncertain. This CDR3 comprises 11 residues. V was clipped by 6 bases and J by 10 bases, with 12 bases between them. Per the germline V gene, CDR1 is LGHNT and CDR2 is FRNRAP. As DNA, the CDR3 is TGTGCTAGTGGCCGGCTGGAAGACCAGTACTTC. Amino acid sequence: CASGRLEDQYF. Combining the CDR3 with reference TRBV12-5 and TRBJ2-5 gives the whole variable domain DARVTQTPRHKVTEMGQEVTMRCQPILGHNTVFWYRQTMMQGLELLAYFRNRAPLDDSGMPKDRFSAEMPDATLATLKIQPSEPRDSAVYFCASGRLEDQYFGPGTRLLVL.

The rearrangement joins TRBV5-1 to TRBJ1-2, with 10 nucleotides matching TRBD1. V lost 3 bases to trimming and J lost 7 bases; unmatched junction nucleotides: 6. The CDR3 spans 14 residues. CDR1 SGHRS and CDR2 YFSETQ come from the germline V gene. This CDR3 is CASSSTGTGAGYTF. The CDR3 nucleotides read TGCGCCAGCAGCTCTACCGGGACAGGGGCTGGCTACACCTTC.

The chain uses TRBV12-5 and TRBJ2-1; tentatively, D is TRBD1 (7 bases). Trimming stripped 6 bases from V and 1 base from J, with 16 bases between. There are 16 residues in the CDR3. The germline V gene encodes CDR1 LGHNT and CDR2 FRNRAP. CDR3 DNA: TGTGCTAGTGGGTATCCGACAGGGAGGTCCTACAATGAGCAGTTCTTC. This gives the protein CASGYPTGRSYNEQFF.